This entry lists 12 T cell receptor beta chains sequenced from one sample in a study of blood T cell repertoires in COVID-19. The protocol was immunoSEQ multiplex PCR, while the TCRdb copy is restricted to in-frame clones and leaves out a portion. Here the sample spans under 300,000 clones, around 89% being singletons. Sequences were obtained from PBMCs or T cells enriched from blood (not recorded which). Receptors originate from a man between 40 and 49 years old who had recovered from COVID-19.

The chain recombines TRBV2 with TRBJ2-1, with 7 bases identical to TRBD2. V shed 5 bases and J 2 bases; nucleotides not matched to a gene: 0. Looked up from germline, CDR1 is SNHLY and CDR2 is FYNNEI. The CDR3 spans 13 residues. The CDR3 region has the DNA TGTGCCAGCAGTCGGGAGGCCTACAATGAGCAGTTCTTC. It translates to CASSREAYNEQFF.

This chain joins TRBV5-1 and TRBJ2-5, with D perhaps TRBD1 (6 bases). Per the germline V gene, CDR1 is SGHRS and CDR2 is YFSETQ. There are 14 residues in the CDR3. V lost 4 bases to trimming and J lost 2 bases, with 12 bases between them. CDR3 nucleotides: TGCGCCAGCAGCATGGGACACCAACAAGAGACCCAGTACTTC. Encoded protein: CASSMGHQQETQYF.

The chain joins TRBV30 to TRBJ2-7, with D tentatively TRBD2 (7 bases). The germline V gene encodes CDR1 GTSNPN and CDR2 SVGIG (reference sequence). Trimming cost V 2 bases and J 5 bases, with 16 bases left between them. The CDR3 runs 14 residues. CDR3 DNA sequence: TGTGCCTGGAGTATTGGGGGGGCTTCCCACGAGCAGTACTTC. Amino acid sequence: CAWSIGGASHEQYF.

This clone was counted a single time. Other DNA sequences in this sample translate to the same CDR3. The chain combines TRBV3-1 (or the pseudogene TRBV3-2) with TRBJ1-1; D is perhaps TRBD1 (5 bases). CDR3 length equals 14 residues. Per germline, CDR1 LGHDT and CDR2 YNNKEL (reference sequence). Trimming shortened V by 5 bases and J by 2 bases, and 12 bases separated the two germline ends. The CDR3 protein is CASSLRTTNTEAFF. As DNA, the CDR3 is TGTGCCAGCAGCTTGAGGACAACAAACACTGAAGCTTTCTTT.

The chain has TRBV2 and TRBJ1-2, with 10 bases fitting TRBD1. CDR3 length: 15 amino acids. From germline, CDR1 is SNHLY and CDR2 FYNNEI. With 3 bases clipped from V and 7 bases from J, the junction kept 8 bases outside the gene matches. CDR3 in amino acids: CASSEARQGASGYTF. CDR3 sequence (DNA): TGTGCCAGCAGTGAGGCCCGACAGGGGGCGTCTGGCTACACCTTC. Based on the CDR3 plus reference TRBV2 and TRBJ1-2, the full variable domain is EPEVTQTPSHQVTQMGQEVILRCVPISNHLYFYWYRQILGQKVEFLVSFYNNEISEKSEIFDDQFSVERPDGSNFTLKIRSTKLEDSAMYFCASSEARQGASGYTFGSGTRLTVV.

This clone has just one count. The genes are TRBV6-5 and TRBJ2-2; possibly TRBD2 for D (6 bases). Per germline, CDR1 MNHEY and CDR2 SVGAGI. The ends were cut back, 6 bases at V and 4 bases at J, with 15 bases in the middle. The CDR3 loop spans 15 amino acids. Here the CDR3 DNA reads TGTGCCAGCAGGGCTGGGAGGCTGAGCACCGGGGAGCTGTTTTTT. Translating it yields CASRAGRLSTGELFF.

V gene TRBV6-4 combines with J gene TRBJ1-5; TRBD1 might be the D (6 bases). Trimming pared 7 bases from V and 5 bases from J, leaving 15 bases between. Per the germline V gene, CDR1 is MRHNA and CDR2 is SNTAGT. The CDR3 is 14 amino acids. CDR3 DNA sequence: TGTGCCAGCAACAGGGCACGTGGGGATCAGCCCCAGCATTTT. Amino acid sequence: CASNRARGDQPQHF.

This clone was detected only once. The chain carries TRBV6-6 and TRBJ2-3; D may be TRBD1 (8 bases). In germline, CDR1 is MNHNY, CDR2 SVGAGI (reference sequence). The CDR3 is made up of 19 amino acids. The V and J ends lost 5 bases and 1 base respectively, with 25 bases between them. The CDR3 sequence: CASSQDRAGGGVGTDTQYF. The DNA for the CDR3 is TGTGCCAGCAGTCAGGACAGGGCTGGAGGGGGGGTAGGCACAGATACGCAGTATTTT.

The chain recombines TRBV28 with TRBJ2-1; 11 bases match TRBD2. The germline V gene has CDR1 MDHEN and CDR2 SYDVKM. This CDR3 has 15 amino acids. V lost 6 bases and J lost 10; bases outside the gene matches: 11. The CDR3 loop is CASSSTLRLAGEQFF. The CDR3 nucleotides are TGTGCCAGCAGCTCGACACTCAGACTAGCGGGGGAGCAGTTCTTC.

The rearrangement uses TRBV5-8 and TRBJ1-5, with D tentatively TRBD1 (5 bases). Trimming stripped 2 bases from V and 7 bases from J, with 7 bases between. CDR3 length equals 12 residues. Germline V gene sequence: CDR1 SGHTS, CDR2 YDEGEE. CDR3 sequence reads: CASSLRGQPQHF. CDR3 DNA sequence: TGTGCCAGCAGCTTAAGGGGACAGCCCCAGCATTTT.

The chain combines TRBV19 with TRBJ2-2, with 12 nucleotides matching TRBD1. The V gene's germline CDR1 is LNHDA and CDR2 SQIVND (reference sequence). J was trimmed by 8 bases and V by 5 bases; bases with no gene match: 9. This CDR3 region has 16 residues. The CDR3 spells CASSRPWGQGAGELFF. The CDR3 DNA reads TGTGCCAGTAGTCGGCCTTGGGGACAGGGGGCTGGGGAGCTGTTTTTT.

The chain is built from TRBV9 and TRBJ2-5; D is undetermined. The CDR3 runs 17 residues. Germline-derived CDR1 and CDR2 are SGDLS and YYNGEE. Trimming removed 1 base from V and 5 bases from J, with 21 bases in between. The CDR3 here is CASSVFGLYPSGETQYF. CDR3 nucleotides: TGTGCCAGCAGCGTATTTGGTCTATACCCCTCTGGTGAGACCCAGTACTTC.